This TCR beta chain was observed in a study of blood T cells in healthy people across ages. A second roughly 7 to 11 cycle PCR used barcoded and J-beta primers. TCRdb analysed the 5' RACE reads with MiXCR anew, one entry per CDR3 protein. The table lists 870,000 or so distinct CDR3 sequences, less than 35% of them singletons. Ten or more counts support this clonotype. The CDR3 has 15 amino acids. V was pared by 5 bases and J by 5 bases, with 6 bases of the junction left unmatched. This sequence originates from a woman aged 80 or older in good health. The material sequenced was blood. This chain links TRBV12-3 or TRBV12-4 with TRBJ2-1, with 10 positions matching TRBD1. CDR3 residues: CASSPRTGGNNEQFF. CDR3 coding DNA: TGTGCCAGCAGTCCAAGGACAGGGGGGAACAATGAGCAGTTCTTC.